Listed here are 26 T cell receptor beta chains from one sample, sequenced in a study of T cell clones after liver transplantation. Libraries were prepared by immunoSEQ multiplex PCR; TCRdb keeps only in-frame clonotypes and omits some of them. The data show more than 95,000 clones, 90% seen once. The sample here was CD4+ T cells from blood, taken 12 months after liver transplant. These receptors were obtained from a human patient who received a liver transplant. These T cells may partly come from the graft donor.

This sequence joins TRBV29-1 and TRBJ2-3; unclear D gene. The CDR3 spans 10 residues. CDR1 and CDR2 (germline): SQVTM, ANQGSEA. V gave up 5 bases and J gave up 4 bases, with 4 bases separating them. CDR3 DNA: TGCAGCGTTATCGCAGATACGCAGTATTTT. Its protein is CSVIADTQYF.

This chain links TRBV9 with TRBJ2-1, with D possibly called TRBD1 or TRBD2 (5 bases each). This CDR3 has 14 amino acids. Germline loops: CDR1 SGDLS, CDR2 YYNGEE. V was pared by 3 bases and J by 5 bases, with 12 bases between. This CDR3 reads CASSGRDRDNEQFF. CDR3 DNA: TGTGCCAGCAGCGGCCGGGACCGAGACAATGAGCAGTTCTTC.

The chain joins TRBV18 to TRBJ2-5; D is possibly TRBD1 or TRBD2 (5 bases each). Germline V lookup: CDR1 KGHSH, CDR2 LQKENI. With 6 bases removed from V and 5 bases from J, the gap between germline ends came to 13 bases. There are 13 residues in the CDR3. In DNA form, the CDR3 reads TGTGCCAGCTCCCTGGGACCAGACGAGACCCAGTACTTC. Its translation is CASSLGPDETQYF. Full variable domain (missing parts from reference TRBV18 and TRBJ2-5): NAGVMQNPRHLVRRRGQEARLRCSPMKGHSHVYWYRQLPEEGLKFMVYLQKENIIDESGMPKERFSAEFPKEGPSILRIQQVVRGDSAAYFCASSLGPDETQYFGPGTRLLVL.

CDR3 loop: CSVVSQVNTEAFF. DNA of the CDR3: TGCAGCGTTGTGAGTCAAGTGAACACTGAAGCTTTCTTT. V is TRBV29-1 and J is TRBJ1-1; D unresolved. The V end lost 4 bases, the J end lost 0 bases, and 9 bases lay between the germline ends. This CDR3 has 13 amino acids. CDR1 and CDR2 (germline): SQVTM, ANQGSEA.

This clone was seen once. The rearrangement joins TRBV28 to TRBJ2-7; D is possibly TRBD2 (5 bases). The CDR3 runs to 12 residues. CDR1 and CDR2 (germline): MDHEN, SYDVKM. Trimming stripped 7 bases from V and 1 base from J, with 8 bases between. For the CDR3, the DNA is TGTGCCAGCACACCGGGGTCCTACGAGCAGTACTTC. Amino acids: CASTPGSYEQYF.

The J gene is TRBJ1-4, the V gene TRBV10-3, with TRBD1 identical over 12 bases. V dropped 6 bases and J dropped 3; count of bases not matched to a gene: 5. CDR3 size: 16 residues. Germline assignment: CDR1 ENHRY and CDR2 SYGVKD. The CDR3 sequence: CAIRPGQGAPNEKLFF. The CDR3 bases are TGTGCCATCAGGCCGGGACAGGGGGCTCCTAATGAAAAACTGTTTTTT.

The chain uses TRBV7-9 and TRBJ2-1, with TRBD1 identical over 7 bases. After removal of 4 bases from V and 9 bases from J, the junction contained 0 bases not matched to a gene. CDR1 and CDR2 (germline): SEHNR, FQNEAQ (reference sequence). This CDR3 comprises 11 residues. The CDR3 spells CASSYRGEQFF. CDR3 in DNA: TGTGCCAGCAGCTACAGGGGTGAGCAGTTCTTC. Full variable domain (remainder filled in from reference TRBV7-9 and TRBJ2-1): DTGVSQNPRHKITKRGQNVTFRCDPISEHNRLYWYRQTLGQGPEFLTYFQNEAQLEKSRLLSDRFSAERPKGSFSTLEIQRTEQGDSAMYLCASSYRGEQFFGPGTRLTVL.

The CDR3 spells CASRRTVRSNQPQHF. In DNA, the CDR3 is TGTGCCAGTCGCCGGACGGTGCGGAGCAATCAGCCCCAGCATTTT. The chain employs TRBV19 and TRBJ1-5; D is unresolved. The V gene lost 8 bases and the J gene lost 1 base, with 15 bases spanning the gap. CDR3 length: 15 residues. CDR1 and CDR2 from the germline V gene are LNHDA and SQIVND (reference sequence).

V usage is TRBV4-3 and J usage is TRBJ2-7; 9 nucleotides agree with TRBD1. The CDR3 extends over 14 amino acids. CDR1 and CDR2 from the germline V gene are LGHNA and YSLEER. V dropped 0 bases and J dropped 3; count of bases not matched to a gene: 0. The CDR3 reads CASSQEDRGYEQYF. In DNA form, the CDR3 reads TGCGCCAGCAGCCAAGAGGACAGGGGCTACGAGCAGTACTTC.

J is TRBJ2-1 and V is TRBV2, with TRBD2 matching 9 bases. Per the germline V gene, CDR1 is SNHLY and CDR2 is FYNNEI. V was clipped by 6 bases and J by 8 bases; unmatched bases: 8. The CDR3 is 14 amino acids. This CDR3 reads CASRPGTSFDEQFF. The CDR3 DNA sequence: TGTGCCAGCAGGCCCGGGACTAGCTTCGATGAGCAGTTCTTC.

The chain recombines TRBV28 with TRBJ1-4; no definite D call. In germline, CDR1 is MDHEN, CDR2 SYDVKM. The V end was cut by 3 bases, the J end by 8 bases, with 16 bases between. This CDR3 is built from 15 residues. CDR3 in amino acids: CASSFEWTDREKLFF. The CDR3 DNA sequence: TGTGCCAGCAGTTTCGAGTGGACGGATCGGGAAAAACTGTTTTTT.

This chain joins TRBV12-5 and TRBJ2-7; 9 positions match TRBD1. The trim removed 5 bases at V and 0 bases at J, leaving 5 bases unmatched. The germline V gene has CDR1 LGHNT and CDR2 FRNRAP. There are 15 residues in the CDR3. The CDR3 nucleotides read TGTGCTAGTGGTACCGGGACAGGGTTCTCCTACGAGCAGTACTTC. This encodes CASGTGTGFSYEQYF. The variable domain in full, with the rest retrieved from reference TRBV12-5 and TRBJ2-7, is DARVTQTPRHKVTEMGQEVTMRCQPILGHNTVFWYRQTMMQGLELLAYFRNRAPLDDSGMPKDRFSAEMPDATLATLKIQPSEPRDSAVYFCASGTGTGFSYEQYFGPGTRLTVT.

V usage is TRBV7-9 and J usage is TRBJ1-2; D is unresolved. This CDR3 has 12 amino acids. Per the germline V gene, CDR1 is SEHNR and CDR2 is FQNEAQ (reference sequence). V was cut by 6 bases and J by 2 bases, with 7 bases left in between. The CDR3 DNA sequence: TGTGCCAGCAGACCCGGGAACTATGGCTACACCTTC. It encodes CASRPGNYGYTF.

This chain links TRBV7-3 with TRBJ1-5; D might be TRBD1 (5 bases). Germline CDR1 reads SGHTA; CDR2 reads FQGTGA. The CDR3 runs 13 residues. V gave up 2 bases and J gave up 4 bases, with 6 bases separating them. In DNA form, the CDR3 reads TGTGCCAGCAGCTTACAGGGAAATCAGCCCCAGCATTTT. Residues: CASSLQGNQPQHF.

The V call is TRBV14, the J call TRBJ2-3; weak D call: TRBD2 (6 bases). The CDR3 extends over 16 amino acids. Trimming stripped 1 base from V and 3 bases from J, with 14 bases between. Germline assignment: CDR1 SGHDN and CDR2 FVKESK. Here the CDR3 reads CASSQGRGGMTDTQYF. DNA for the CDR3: TGTGCCAGCAGCCAAGGGCGGGGAGGAATGACAGATACGCAGTATTTT.

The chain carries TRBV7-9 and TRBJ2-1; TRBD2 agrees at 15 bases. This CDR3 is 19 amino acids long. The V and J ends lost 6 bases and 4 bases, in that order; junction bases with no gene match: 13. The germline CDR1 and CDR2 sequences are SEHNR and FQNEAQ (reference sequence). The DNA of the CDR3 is TGTGCCAGCAGACGCCCGGGACTAGCGGGAGGCGGTACGTACAATGAGCAGTTCTTC. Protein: CASRRPGLAGGGTYNEQFF.

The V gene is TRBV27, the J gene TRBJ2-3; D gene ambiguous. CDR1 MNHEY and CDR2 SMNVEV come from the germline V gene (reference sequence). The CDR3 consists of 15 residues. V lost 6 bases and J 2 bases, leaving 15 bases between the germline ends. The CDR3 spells CASSPALVSTDTQYF. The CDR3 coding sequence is TGTGCCAGCAGCCCCGCCCTGGTTTCCACAGATACGCAGTATTTT.

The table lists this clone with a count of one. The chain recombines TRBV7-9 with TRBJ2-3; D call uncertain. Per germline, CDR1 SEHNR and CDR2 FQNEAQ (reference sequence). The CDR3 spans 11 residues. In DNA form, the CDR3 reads TGTGCTGGCGCCGACCTAGATACGCAGTATTTT. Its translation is CAGADLDTQYF.

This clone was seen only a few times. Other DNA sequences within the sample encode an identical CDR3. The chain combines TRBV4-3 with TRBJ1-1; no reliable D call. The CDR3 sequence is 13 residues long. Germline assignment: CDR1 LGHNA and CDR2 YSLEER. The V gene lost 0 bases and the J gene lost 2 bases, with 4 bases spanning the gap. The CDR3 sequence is CASSQDRNTEAFF. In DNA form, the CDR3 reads TGCGCCAGCAGCCAAGACAGAAACACTGAAGCTTTCTTT.

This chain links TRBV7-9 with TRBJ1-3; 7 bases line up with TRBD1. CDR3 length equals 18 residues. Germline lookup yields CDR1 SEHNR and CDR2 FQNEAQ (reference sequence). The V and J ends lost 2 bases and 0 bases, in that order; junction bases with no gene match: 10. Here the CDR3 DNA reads TGTGCCAGCAGCTTACCTCCAGGGGGGCAAAACTCTGGAAACACCATATATTTT. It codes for CASSLPPGGQNSGNTIYF.

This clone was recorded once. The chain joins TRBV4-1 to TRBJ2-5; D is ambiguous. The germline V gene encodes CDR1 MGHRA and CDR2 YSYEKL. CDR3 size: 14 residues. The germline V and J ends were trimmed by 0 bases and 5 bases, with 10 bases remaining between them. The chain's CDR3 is CASSQEFVGETQYF. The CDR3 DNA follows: TGCGCCAGCAGCCAAGAATTTGTAGGGGAGACCCAGTACTTC.

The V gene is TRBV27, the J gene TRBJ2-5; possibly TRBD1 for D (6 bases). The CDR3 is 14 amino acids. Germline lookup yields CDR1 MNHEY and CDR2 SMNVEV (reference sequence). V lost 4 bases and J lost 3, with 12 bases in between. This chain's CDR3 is CASSSTYREETQYF. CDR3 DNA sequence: TGTGCCAGCAGTTCGACCTACAGGGAAGAGACCCAGTACTTC.

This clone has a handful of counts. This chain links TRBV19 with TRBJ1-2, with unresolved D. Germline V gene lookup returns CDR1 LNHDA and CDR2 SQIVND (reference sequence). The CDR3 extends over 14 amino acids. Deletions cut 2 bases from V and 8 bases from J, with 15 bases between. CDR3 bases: TGTGCCAGTAGTATACGGCGCGATCTGGGGGGCTACACCTTC. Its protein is CASSIRRDLGGYTF.

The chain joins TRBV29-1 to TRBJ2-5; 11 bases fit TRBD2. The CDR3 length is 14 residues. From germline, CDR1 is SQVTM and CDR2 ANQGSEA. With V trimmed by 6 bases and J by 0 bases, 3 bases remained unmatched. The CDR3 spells CSVRTSGYQETQYF. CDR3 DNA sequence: TGCAGCGTGAGGACTAGCGGGTACCAAGAGACCCAGTACTTC.

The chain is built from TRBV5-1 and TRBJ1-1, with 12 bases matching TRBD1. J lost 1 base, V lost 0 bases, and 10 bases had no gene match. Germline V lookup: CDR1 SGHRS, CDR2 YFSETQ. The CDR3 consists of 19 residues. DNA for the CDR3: TGCGCCAGCAGCTTGGGGACCGGGACAGGGGGCTCTTGGAACACTGAAGCTTTCTTT. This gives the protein CASSLGTGTGGSWNTEAFF. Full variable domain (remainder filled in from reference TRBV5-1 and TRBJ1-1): KAGVTQTPRYLIKTRGQQVTLSCSPISGHRSVSWYQQTPGQGLQFLFEYFSETQRNKGNFPGRFSGRQFSNSRSEMNVSTLELGDSALYLCASSLGTGTGGSWNTEAFFGQGTRLTVV.

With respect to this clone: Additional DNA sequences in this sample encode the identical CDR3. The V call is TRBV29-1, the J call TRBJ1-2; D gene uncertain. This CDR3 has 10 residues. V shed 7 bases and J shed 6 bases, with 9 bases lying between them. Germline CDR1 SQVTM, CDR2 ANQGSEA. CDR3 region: CSAYLDGYTF. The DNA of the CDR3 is TGCAGCGCATATTTGGATGGCTACACCTTC.